This TCR beta chain was identified during a study of breast tumors, draining lymph nodes, adjacent tissues. Study conclusions and caveats: Tumor TCR diversity was below lymph nodes but above nontumor tissue. Findings are consistent with lymph node origin and intratumoral expansion of most tumor T cells.

TCRdb itself ran the multiplex PCR reads through MiXCR, one entry per CDR3 protein. The sample consists of approximately 120,000 distinct CDR3 sequences, approximately 21% of them appearing once. The lymph nodes were axillary draining lymph nodes from breast cancer patients. V lost 5 bases and J lost 5, with 13 bases in between. CDR3 length equals 13 residues. Germline CDR1 and CDR2: MDHEN and SYDVKM. This clonotype was detected many times. The antigen is unknown. The sequence was collected from a female donor with breast cancer. Some clones in this sample may be carry-over from other donors' samples. The V and J genes are TRBV28 and TRBJ2-7; D possibly corresponds to TRBD1 (6 bases). The sequenced sample consisted of axillary lymph node tissue. The CDR3, as DNA: TGTGCCAGCAGTCAGGGGCAGCCGCACGAGCAGTACTTC. This codes for CASSQGQPHEQYF. Full variable domain (missing parts from reference TRBV28 and TRBJ2-7): DVKVTQSSRYLVKRTGEKVFLECVQDMDHENMFWYRQDPGLGLRLIYFSYDVKMKEKGDIPEGYSVSREKKERFSLILESASTNQTSMYLCASSQGQPHEQYFGPGTRLTVT.